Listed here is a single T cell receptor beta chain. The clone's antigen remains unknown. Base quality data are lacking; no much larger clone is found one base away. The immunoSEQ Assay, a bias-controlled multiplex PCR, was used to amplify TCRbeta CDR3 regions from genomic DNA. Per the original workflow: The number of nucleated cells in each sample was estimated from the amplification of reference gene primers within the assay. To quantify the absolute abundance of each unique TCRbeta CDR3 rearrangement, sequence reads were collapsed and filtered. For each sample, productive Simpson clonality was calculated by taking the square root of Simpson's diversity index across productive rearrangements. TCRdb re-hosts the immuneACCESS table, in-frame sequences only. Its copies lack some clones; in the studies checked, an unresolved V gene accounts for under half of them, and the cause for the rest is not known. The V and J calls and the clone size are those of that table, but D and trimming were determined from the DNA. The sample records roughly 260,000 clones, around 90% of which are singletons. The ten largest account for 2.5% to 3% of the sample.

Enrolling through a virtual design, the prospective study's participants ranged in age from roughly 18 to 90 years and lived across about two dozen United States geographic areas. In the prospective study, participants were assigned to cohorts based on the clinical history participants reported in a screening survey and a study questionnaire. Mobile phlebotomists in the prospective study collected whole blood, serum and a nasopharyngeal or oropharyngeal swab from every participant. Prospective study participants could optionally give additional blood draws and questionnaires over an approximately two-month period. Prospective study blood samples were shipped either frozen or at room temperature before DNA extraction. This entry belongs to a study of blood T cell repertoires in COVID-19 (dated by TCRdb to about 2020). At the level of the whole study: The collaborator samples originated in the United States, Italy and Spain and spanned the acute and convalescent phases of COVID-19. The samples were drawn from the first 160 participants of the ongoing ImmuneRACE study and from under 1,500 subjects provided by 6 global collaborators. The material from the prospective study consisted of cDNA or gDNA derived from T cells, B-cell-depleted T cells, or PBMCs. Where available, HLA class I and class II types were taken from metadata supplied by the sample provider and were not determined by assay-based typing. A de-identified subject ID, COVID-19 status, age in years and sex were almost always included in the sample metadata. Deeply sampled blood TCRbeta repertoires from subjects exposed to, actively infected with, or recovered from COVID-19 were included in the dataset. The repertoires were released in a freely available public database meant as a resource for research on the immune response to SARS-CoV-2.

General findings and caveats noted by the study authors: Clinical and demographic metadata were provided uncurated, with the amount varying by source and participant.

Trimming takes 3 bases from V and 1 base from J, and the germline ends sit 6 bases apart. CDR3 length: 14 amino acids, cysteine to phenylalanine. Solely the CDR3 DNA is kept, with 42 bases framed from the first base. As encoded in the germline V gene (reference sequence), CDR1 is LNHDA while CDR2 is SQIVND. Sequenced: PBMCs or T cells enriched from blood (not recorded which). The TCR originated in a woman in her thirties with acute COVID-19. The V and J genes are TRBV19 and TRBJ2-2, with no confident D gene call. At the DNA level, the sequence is TGTGCCAGTAGTATTTCCAAGAACACCGGGGAGCTGTTTTTT. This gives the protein CASSISKNTGELFF.